The 24 T cell receptor beta chains reported below all come from one sample, sequenced in a study of human T cells and chemical hapten exposure. The time point was: patch test 1, 2 weeks after DPC sensitization. Treatment defined: therapeutic diphenylcyclopropenone sensitization with weekly scalp DPC. TCRdb passed the RACE reads through MiXCR, listing each CDR3 protein once. Of 90,000 to 120,000 distinct CDR3 sequences in the sample, approximately 9.9% are singletons; the top ten hold roughly 3.3%. The source was whole blood, collected in connection with sensitization to the hapten diphenylcyclopropenone (DPC). These receptors were obtained from a woman aged 40 to 50 with alopecia areata. Some clones in this sample may be carry-over from other donors' samples.

This clonotype has more than one count but fewer than ten. The chain employs TRBV6-4 and TRBJ1-1; TRBD1 might be the D (6 bases). The V gene's germline CDR1 is MRHNA and CDR2 SNTAGT. The CDR3 has 13 residues. Trimming shortened V by 8 bases and J by 9 bases, and 19 bases separated the two germline ends. The chain's CDR3 is CASGRGPGEKAFF. DNA of the CDR3: TGTGCCAGCGGCCGGGGGCCAGGCGAAAAAGCTTTCTTT.

The chain combines TRBV6-6 with TRBJ1-1; 7 bases are a match to TRBD1. Germline CDR1 MNHNY, CDR2 SVGAGI (reference sequence). V was pared by 4 bases and J by 4 bases, with 9 bases of the junction left unmatched. The CDR3 contains 15 residues. The CDR3 spells CASSFPTGAGTEAFF. Here the CDR3 DNA reads TGTGCCAGCAGTTTTCCTACAGGGGCGGGCACTGAAGCTTTCTTT.

The gene calls are TRBV5-4 and TRBJ1-2, with 8 nucleotides matching TRBD1. Germline values: CDR1 SGHNT, CDR2 YYREEE (reference sequence). This CDR3 region has 15 residues. The V and J ends lost 4 bases and 4 bases, in that order; junction bases with no gene match: 9. For the CDR3, the DNA is TGTGCCAGCAGCGTAGGACAGGGTGGCGGCTATGGCTACACCTTC. Protein product: CASSVGQGGGYGYTF.

This clonotype was observed many times. The chain has TRBV5-1 and TRBJ2-7; 10 bases are shared with TRBD2. V gave up 4 bases and J gave up 5 bases; unmatched junction bases: 18. The CDR3 runs 18 residues. Germline V gene lookup returns CDR1 SGHRS and CDR2 YFSETQ. CDR3 sequence reads: CASSPAGRASGSSNEQYF. The CDR3 nucleotides are TGCGCCAGCAGCCCAGCTGGTAGGGCTAGCGGGAGTAGCAACGAGCAGTACTTC.

The V and J genes are TRBV3-1 and TRBJ2-7, with D hard to call. The V end was cut by 2 bases, the J end by 4 bases, with 18 bases between. Per the germline V gene, CDR1 is LGHDT and CDR2 is YNNKEL (reference sequence). This CDR3 is built from 16 residues. CDR3 amino acids: CASSQSPLGGWYEQYF. CDR3 nucleotides: TGTGCCAGCAGCCAAAGTCCTCTGGGCGGTTGGTACGAGCAGTACTTC.

This clonotype was observed a few times. V and J are TRBV28 and TRBJ2-4, with 11 nucleotides matching TRBD2. The CDR3 spans 16 residues. Trimming at V came to 5 bases and at J to 6 bases, leaving 9 bases not matched to a gene. Germline CDR1 MDHEN, CDR2 SYDVKM. CDR3 region: CASSLQTSGMVNIQYF. In DNA, the CDR3 is TGTGCCAGCAGTCTCCAGACTAGCGGGATGGTAAACATTCAGTACTTC.

This clonotype was detected a few times. J is TRBJ1-2 and V is TRBV19, with a possible D match to TRBD1 (6 bases). V was cut by 7 bases and J by 5 bases, with 14 bases left in between. The CDR3 extends over 13 amino acids. From germline, CDR1 is LNHDA and CDR2 SQIVND (reference sequence). The CDR3 DNA follows: TGTGCCAGTACCCAGGACAGAACATATGGCTACACCTTC. Protein product: CASTQDRTYGYTF.

Only one count was recorded for this clonotype. CDR3 coding DNA: TGTGCCAGCAGCCGAAACAGGGGGTTGGATGAGCAGTTCTTC. Residues: CASSRNRGLDEQFF. This chain joins TRBV6-6 and TRBJ2-1; 8 bases agree with TRBD1. The CDR3 is 14 residues long. The V and J ends lost 6 bases and 8 bases, in that order; junction bases with no gene match: 9. Per germline, CDR1 MNHNY and CDR2 SVGAGI (reference sequence).

This clonotype was observed many times. The genes are TRBV27 and TRBJ2-7; D might be TRBD1 (6 bases). Germline CDR1 reads MNHEY; CDR2 reads SMNVEV (reference sequence). Trimming took 6 bases from V and 4 from J, leaving 19 bases between them. CDR3 length: 15 residues. In DNA, the CDR3 is TGTGCCAGCAGACCTAGAGACAGGTCCCAATACGAGCAGTACTTC. Translation gives CASRPRDRSQYEQYF.

This clonotype was detected only a few times. The CDR3 DNA sequence: TGTGCCAGCAAGGACAGGGGGAACTATGGCTACACCTTC. Its protein is CASKDRGNYGYTF. The chain combines TRBV7-2 with TRBJ1-2; 10 bases match TRBD1. The CDR3 is made up of 13 amino acids. Germline V lookup: CDR1 SGHTA, CDR2 FQGNSA. V lost 7 bases, J lost 2 bases, and 1 base stayed unmatched.

The chain combines TRBV6-6 with TRBJ1-3; 8 nucleotides agree with TRBD1. The V gene end was trimmed by 2 bases and the J gene end by 6 bases; junction bases not matched to a gene: 6. The CDR3 totals 15 residues. The germline gives CDR1 MNHNY, CDR2 SVGAGI (reference sequence). The CDR3 loop reads CASSYETGAENTIYF. The CDR3 DNA reads TGTGCCAGCAGTTACGAGACAGGGGCGGAAAACACCATATATTTT.

This clonotype was picked up many times. This chain uses TRBV7-2 with TRBJ2-5; the match to TRBD2 covers 7 bases. The trim removed 4 bases at V and 2 bases at J, leaving 10 bases unmatched. Germline-derived CDR1 and CDR2 are SGHTA and FQGNSA. There are 16 residues in the CDR3. The CDR3 spells CASSSVMSSGQETQYF. The CDR3 coding sequence is TGTGCCAGCAGCTCAGTTATGTCTAGCGGTCAAGAGACCCAGTACTTC. Variable domain in full (rest from reference TRBV7-2 and TRBJ2-5): GAGVSQSPSNKVTEKGKDVELRCDPISGHTALYWYRQSLGQGLEFLIYFQGNSAPDKSGLPSDRFSAERTGGSVSTLTIQRTQQEDSAVYLCASSSVMSSGQETQYFGPGTRLLVL.

This clonotype has a count of ten or more. The chain links TRBV12-3 or TRBV12-4 to TRBJ1-1, with D maybe TRBD1 (6 bases). V was shortened by 5 bases and J by 0 bases, with 16 bases between the two germline ends. There are 16 residues in the CDR3. The CDR3 bases are TGTGCCAGCAGTCAACGACAGGTTCTTATGAACACTGAAGCTTTCTTT. It translates to CASSQRQVLMNTEAFF.

This clonotype was seen many times. The chain recombines TRBV29-1 with TRBJ1-1; a possible D gene is TRBD1 (5 bases). CDR3 length: 13 residues. Between the trimmed V and J ends, which lost 3 bases and 3 bases, there was a span of 11 bases. Germline V gene lookup returns CDR1 SQVTM and CDR2 ANQGSEA. The CDR3 here is CSVDRARDTEAFF. CDR3 DNA sequence: TGCAGCGTTGACAGGGCGAGGGACACTGAAGCTTTCTTT.

The rearrangement links TRBV9 to TRBJ1-1, with 12 bases fitting TRBD1. Per the germline V gene, CDR1 is SGDLS and CDR2 is YYNGEE. V shed 4 bases, J shed 5 bases, and the junction held 9 bases outside the gene matches. The CDR3 totals 16 residues. The CDR3 sequence: CASSSRDRGRRTEAFF. The CDR3 DNA is TGTGCCAGCAGCTCACGGGACAGGGGGCGCAGAACTGAAGCTTTCTTT.

In its sample, this clonotype was seen a few times. The chain couples TRBV9 to TRBJ2-7, with 7 bases matching TRBD2. Germline assignment: CDR1 SGDLS and CDR2 YYNGEE. The CDR3 extends over 14 amino acids. The ends lost 1 base at V and 6 bases at J; junction bases unmatched: 7. In DNA form, the CDR3 reads TGTGCCAGCAGCGTAAACGTACTAGCGACCGAGCAGTACTTC. This codes for CASSVNVLATEQYF.

The sample holds a few counts of this clonotype. This chain uses TRBV6-6 with TRBJ1-2, with a weak D call TRBD1 (6 bases). From germline, CDR1 is MNHNY and CDR2 SVGAGI (reference sequence). The CDR3 loop spans 15 amino acids. The V end was cut by 6 bases, the J end by 0 bases, with 14 bases between. CDR3 region: CASRPDRRANYGYTF. CDR3 nucleotides: TGTGCCAGCAGACCAGACAGGAGAGCTAACTATGGCTACACCTTC.

This clonotype appeared many times. CDR3 nucleotide sequence: TGTGCCAGCAGCGGAACTAGCGGGGGGGTCAATGAGCAGTTCTTC. It translates to CASSGTSGGVNEQFF. This chain connects TRBV7-2 to TRBJ2-1; 13 nucleotides align to TRBD2. Unmatched junction bases numbered 4, after V lost 5 bases and J lost 6 bases. CDR1 and CDR2 from the germline V gene are SGHTA and FQGNSA. The CDR3 sequence is 15 residues long.

This clonotype was seen a few times. The rearrangement uses TRBV11-2 and TRBJ2-3, with D tentatively TRBD1 (6 bases). Trimming shortened V by 1 base and J by 1 base, and 12 bases separated the two germline ends. Germline V gene sequence: CDR1 SGHAT, CDR2 FQNNGV. The CDR3 sequence is 16 residues long. The chain's CDR3 is CASSLGLDRGTDTQYF. For the CDR3, the DNA is TGTGCCAGCAGCTTAGGTTTGGACAGAGGCACAGATACGCAGTATTTT.

This clonotype has ten or more counts. The V gene is TRBV25-1, the J gene TRBJ1-5; D ambiguous. V was trimmed by 2 bases and J by 4 bases, leaving 12 bases between them. Germline CDR1 reads MGHDK; CDR2 reads SYGVNS. The CDR3 covers 15 residues. CDR3 protein: CASSETGQPNQPQHF. The DNA of the CDR3 is TGTGCCAGCAGTGAAACCGGGCAGCCAAATCAGCCCCAGCATTTT.

CDR3 nucleotide sequence: TGTGCCACCAAAGGACAGGCCCACAATCAGCCCCAGCATTTT. The encoded protein is CATKGQAHNQPQHF. The rearrangement uses TRBV2 and TRBJ1-5, with TRBD1 matching over 7 bases. The CDR3 has 14 residues. Losses at the gene ends were 10 bases for V and 3 bases for J; bases not matched to a gene: 9. The germline V gene has CDR1 SNHLY and CDR2 FYNNEI.

This clonotype has just a few counts. The genes are TRBV20-1 and TRBJ2-7; D not resolved. Trimming cost V 3 bases and J 3 bases, with 9 bases left between them. The CDR3 loop spans 12 amino acids. The germline CDR1 and CDR2 sequences are DFQATT and SNEGSKA (reference sequence). The CDR3 DNA follows: TGCAGTGCTAGGGACCGTGGCTACGAGCAGTACTTC. It specifies CSARDRGYEQYF.

This clonotype was counted many times. The chain employs TRBV7-9 and TRBJ1-1; a possible D gene is TRBD1 (6 bases). The germline V gene encodes CDR1 SEHNR and CDR2 FQNEAQ (reference sequence). The V end lost 4 bases, the J end lost 4 bases, and 13 bases lay between the germline ends. The CDR3 consists of 14 residues. For the CDR3, the DNA is TGTGCCAGCAGCTCAGAGGGGGGGACCACTGAAGCTTTCTTT. Its protein product is CASSSEGGTTEAFF.

This clonotype occurred many times. V is TRBV12-3 or TRBV12-4 and J is TRBJ2-3; D is undetermined. The CDR3 contains 13 residues. V was clipped by 3 bases and J by 10 bases, with 14 bases between them. The CDR3 spells CASSFHLRPPQYF. CDR3 DNA sequence: TGTGCCAGCAGTTTTCACCTCCGGCCTCCGCAGTATTTT.